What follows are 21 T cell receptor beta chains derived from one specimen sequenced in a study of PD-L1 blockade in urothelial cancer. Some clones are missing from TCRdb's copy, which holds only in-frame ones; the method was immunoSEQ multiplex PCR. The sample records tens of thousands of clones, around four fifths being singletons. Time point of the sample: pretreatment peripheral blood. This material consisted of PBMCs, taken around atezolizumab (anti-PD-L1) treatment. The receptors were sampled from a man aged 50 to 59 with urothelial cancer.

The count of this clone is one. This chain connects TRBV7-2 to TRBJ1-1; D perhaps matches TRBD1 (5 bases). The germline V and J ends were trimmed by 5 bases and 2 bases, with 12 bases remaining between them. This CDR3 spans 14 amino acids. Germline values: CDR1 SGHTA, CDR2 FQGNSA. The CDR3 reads CASSRGGSNTEAFF. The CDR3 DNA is TGTGCCAGCAGCCGGGGGGGGAGTAACACTGAAGCTTTCTTT.

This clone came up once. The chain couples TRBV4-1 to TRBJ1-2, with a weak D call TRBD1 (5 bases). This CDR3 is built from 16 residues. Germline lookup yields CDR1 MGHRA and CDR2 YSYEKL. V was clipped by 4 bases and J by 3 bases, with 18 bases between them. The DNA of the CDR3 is TGCGCCAGCAGCCTTACGGGGGGAAGTCGGGACTATGGCTACACCTTC. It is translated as CASSLTGGSRDYGYTF.

The CDR3 nucleotides read TGTGCCAGCAGCTTGGCGTTGTTTTTGGAACAGGGAAAGACCCAGTACTTC. Translated, it gives CASSLALFLEQGKTQYF. The genes are TRBV5-4 and TRBJ2-5; maybe TRBD1 (6 bases). The germline CDR1 and CDR2 sequences are SGHNT and YYREEE (reference sequence). Trimming left V 0 bases short and J 6 bases short, with 21 bases between. The CDR3 is 17 amino acids.

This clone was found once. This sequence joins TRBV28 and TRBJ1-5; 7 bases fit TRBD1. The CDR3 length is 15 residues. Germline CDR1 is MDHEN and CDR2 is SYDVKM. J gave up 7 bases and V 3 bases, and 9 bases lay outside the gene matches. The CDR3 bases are TGTGCCAGCAGTTTCTCGACCACAGGGGTCCAGCCCCAGCATTTT. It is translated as CASSFSTTGVQPQHF.

CDR3 nucleotides: TGTGCCAGCAGCTTATATTCGGTCTACACCTTC. It specifies CASSLYSVYTF. The chain combines TRBV7-9 with TRBJ1-2, with D uncertain. Looked up from germline, CDR1 is SEHNR and CDR2 is FQNEAQ (reference sequence). Trimming stripped 2 bases from V and 10 bases from J, with 8 bases between. The CDR3 length is 11 residues.

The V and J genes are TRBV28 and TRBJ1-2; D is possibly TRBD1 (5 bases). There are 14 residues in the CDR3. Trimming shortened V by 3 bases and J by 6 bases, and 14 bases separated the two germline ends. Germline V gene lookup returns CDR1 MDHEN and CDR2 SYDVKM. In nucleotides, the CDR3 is TGTGCCAGCAGTTTTAGGGGCAGCCTCCATGGCTACACCTTC. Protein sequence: CASSFRGSLHGYTF.

The CDR3 loop is CASSLGQGRDEKLFF. In DNA form, the CDR3 reads TGTGCCAGCAGCTTGGGACAGGGAAGGGATGAAAAACTGTTTTTT. V gene TRBV5-6 combines with J gene TRBJ1-4, with TRBD1 identical over 7 bases. V trimming: 0 bases; J trimming: 6 bases; junction bases outside the gene matches: 5. There are 15 residues in the CDR3. Germline V gene lookup returns CDR1 SGHDT and CDR2 YYEEEE.

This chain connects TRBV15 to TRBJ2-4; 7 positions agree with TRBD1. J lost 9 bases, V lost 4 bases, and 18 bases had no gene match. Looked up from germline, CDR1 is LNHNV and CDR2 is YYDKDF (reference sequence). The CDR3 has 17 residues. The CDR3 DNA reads TGTGCCACCAGCACCCCGCTGGGGATGGGACAGAGTAGCATTCAGTACTTC. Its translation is CATSTPLGMGQSSIQYF.

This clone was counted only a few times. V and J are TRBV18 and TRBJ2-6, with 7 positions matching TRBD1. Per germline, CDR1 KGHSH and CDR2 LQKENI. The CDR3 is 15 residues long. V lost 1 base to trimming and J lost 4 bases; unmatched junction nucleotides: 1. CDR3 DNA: TGTGCCAGCTCACCACAGGGGGCAGGGGCCAACGTCCTGACTTTC. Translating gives CASSPQGAGANVLTF.

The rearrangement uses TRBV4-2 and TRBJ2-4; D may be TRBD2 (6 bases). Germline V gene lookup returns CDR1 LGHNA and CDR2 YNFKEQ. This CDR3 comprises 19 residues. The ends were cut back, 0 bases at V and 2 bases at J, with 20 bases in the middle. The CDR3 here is CASSQDRASEQATKNIQYF. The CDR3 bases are TGTGCCAGCAGCCAAGATAGGGCTAGCGAGCAAGCTACCAAAAACATTCAGTACTTC.

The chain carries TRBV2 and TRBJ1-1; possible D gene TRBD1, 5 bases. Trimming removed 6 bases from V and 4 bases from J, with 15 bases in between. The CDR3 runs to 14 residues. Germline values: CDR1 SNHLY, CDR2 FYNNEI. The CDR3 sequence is CASSFLDISTEAFF. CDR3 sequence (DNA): TGTGCCAGCAGCTTCTTGGACATTTCCACTGAAGCTTTCTTT. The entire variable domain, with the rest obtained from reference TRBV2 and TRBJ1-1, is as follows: EPEVTQTPSHQVTQMGQEVILRCVPISNHLYFYWYRQILGQKVEFLVSFYNNEISEKSEIFDDQFSVERPDGSNFTLKIRSTKLEDSAMYFCASSFLDISTEAFFGQGTRLTVV.

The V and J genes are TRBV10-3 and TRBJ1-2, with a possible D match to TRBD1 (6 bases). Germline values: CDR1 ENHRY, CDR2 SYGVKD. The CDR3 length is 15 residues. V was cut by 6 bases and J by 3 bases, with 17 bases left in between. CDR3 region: CAISLRLQGDYGYTF. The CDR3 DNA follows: TGTGCCATCAGCCTCAGACTACAGGGCGACTATGGCTACACCTTC.

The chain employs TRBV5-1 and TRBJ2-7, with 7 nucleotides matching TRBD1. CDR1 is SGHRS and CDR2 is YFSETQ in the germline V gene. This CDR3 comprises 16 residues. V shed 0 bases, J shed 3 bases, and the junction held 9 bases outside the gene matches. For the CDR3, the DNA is TGCGCCAGCAGCTTGGGTCCCGGGACAGAACACTACGAGCAGTACTTC. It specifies CASSLGPGTEHYEQYF.

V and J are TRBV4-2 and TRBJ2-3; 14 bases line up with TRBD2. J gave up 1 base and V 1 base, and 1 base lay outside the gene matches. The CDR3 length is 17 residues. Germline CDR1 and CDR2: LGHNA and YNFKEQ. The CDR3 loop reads CASSQGLAGGGTDTQYF. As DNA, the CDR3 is TGTGCCAGCAGCCAAGGACTAGCGGGGGGGGGCACAGATACGCAGTATTTT.

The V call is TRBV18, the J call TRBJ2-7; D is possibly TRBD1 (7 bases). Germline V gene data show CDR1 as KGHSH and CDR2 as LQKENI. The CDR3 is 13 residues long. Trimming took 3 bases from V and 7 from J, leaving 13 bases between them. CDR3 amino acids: CASSPGSGGEQYF. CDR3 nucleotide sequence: TGTGCCAGCTCACCGGGGTCAGGGGGGGAGCAGTACTTC.

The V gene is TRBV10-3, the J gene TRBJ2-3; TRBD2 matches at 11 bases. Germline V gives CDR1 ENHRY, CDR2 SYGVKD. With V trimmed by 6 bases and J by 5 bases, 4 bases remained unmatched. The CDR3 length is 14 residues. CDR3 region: CAIRDSGGEDTQYF. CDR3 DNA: TGTGCCATCAGAGATAGCGGGGGGGAAGATACGCAGTATTTT.

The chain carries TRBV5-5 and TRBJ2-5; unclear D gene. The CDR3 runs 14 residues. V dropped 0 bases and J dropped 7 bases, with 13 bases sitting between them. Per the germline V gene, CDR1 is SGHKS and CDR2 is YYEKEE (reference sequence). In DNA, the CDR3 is TGTGCCAGCAGCTTGGGCCCGGGTTCGGGGACCCAGTACTTC. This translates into CASSLGPGSGTQYF.

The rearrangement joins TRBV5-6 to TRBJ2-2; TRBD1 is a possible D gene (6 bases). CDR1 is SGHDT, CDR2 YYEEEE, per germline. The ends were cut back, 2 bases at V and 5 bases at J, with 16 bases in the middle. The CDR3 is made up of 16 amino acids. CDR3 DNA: TGTGCCAGCAGCTTACAGGGTATAAGGGTGACCGGGGAGCTGTTTTTT. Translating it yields CASSLQGIRVTGELFF.

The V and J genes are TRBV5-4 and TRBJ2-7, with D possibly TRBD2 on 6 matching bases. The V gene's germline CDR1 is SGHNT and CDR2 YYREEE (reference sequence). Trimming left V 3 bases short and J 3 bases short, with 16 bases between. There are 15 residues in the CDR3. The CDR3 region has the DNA TGTGCCAGCAGCTCTCCGACTAGTAGGCACTACGAGCAGTACTTC. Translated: CASSSPTSRHYEQYF.

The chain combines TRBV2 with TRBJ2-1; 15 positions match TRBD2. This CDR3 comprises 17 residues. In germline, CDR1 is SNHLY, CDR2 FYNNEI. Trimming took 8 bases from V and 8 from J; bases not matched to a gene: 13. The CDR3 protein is CASRERTSGRDQDEQFF. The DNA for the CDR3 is TGTGCCAGCCGGGAGAGGACTAGCGGGAGGGACCAGGATGAGCAGTTCTTC.

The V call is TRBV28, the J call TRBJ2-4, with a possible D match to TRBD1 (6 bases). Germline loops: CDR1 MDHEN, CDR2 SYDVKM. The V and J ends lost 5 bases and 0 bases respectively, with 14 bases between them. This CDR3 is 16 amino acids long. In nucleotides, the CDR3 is TGTGCCAGCAGTCTTCGGGACAATCAAGCCAAAAACATTCAGTACTTC. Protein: CASSLRDNQAKNIQYF. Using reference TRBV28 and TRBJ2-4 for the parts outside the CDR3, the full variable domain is DVKVTQSSRYLVKRTGEKVFLECVQDMDHENMFWYRQDPGLGLRLIYFSYDVKMKEKGDIPEGYSVSREKKERFSLILESASTNQTSMYLCASSLRDNQAKNIQYFGAGTRLSVL.